The 22 T cell receptor beta chains below come from one sample, sequenced in a study of T cells after yellow fever vaccination. TCRdb analysed the 5' RACE reads with MiXCR anew, one entry per CDR3 protein. The data show fewer than 450,000 distinct CDR3 sequences, with about 7.8% seen just once and roughly a sixth held by the top ten. The sample in question was PBMCs, obtained about 41 days after the first yellow fever vaccination. These TCRs come from a man aged 18-30 years who received the YFV17D yellow fever vaccine.

The chain has TRBV5-1 and TRBJ2-1; tentatively, D is TRBD1 (5 bases). CDR1 and CDR2 from the germline V gene are SGHRS and YFSETQ. Trimming took off 1 base at V and 0 bases at J, with 14 bases between the two ends. There are 17 residues in the CDR3. DNA for the CDR3: TGCGCCAGCAGCTTGTGGTCCAGGGTGGGCTCCTACAATGAGCAGTTCTTC. Translated, it gives CASSLWSRVGSYNEQFF.

This clonotype has more than one count but fewer than ten. The chain links TRBV27 to TRBJ1-5; TRBD1 aligns across 8 bases. From germline, CDR1 is MNHEY and CDR2 SMNVEV (reference sequence). CDR3 length: 16 amino acids. V gave up 1 base and J gave up 5 bases; unmatched junction bases: 7. The CDR3 here is CASSLFAGGGDQPQHF. The DNA for the CDR3 is TGTGCCAGCAGTTTATTCGCAGGGGGCGGGGATCAGCCCCAGCATTTT.

This sequence joins TRBV20-1 and TRBJ2-7; 8 nucleotides agree with TRBD2. The CDR3 runs to 14 residues. Per the germline V gene, CDR1 is DFQATT and CDR2 is SNEGSKA (reference sequence). Trimming at V came to 0 bases and at J to 1 base, leaving 2 bases not matched to a gene. For the CDR3, the DNA is TGCAGTGCTAGAGACCGGGGGGGTTCCTACGAGCAGTACTTC. As protein: CSARDRGGSYEQYF.

In this sample, this clonotype turned up a few times. V is TRBV5-1 and J is TRBJ2-7, with TRBD1 matching 10 bases. CDR1 and CDR2 from the germline V gene are SGHRS and YFSETQ. This CDR3 has 14 amino acids. V lost 4 bases to trimming and J lost 5 bases; unmatched junction nucleotides: 6. CDR3 amino acids: CASSGGDRGNEQYF. The CDR3 coding sequence is TGCGCCAGCAGCGGGGGGGACAGGGGCAACGAGCAGTACTTC.

This clonotype has only a few counts. This sequence joins TRBV11-2 and TRBJ2-7; 14 positions agree with TRBD2. Germline-derived CDR1 and CDR2 are SGHAT and FQNNGV. Trimming at V came to 1 base and at J to 5 bases, leaving 13 bases not matched to a gene. This CDR3 is 19 amino acids long. The CDR3 loop is CASSLVGRGLAGGSHEQYF. CDR3 coding DNA: TGTGCCAGCAGCTTAGTTGGGCGTGGACTAGCGGGGGGTTCCCACGAGCAGTACTTC.

The chain has TRBV27 and TRBJ2-7; D call uncertain. CDR3 size: 13 residues. Germline V gives CDR1 MNHEY, CDR2 SMNVEV (reference sequence). With 6 bases removed from V and 0 bases from J, the gap between germline ends came to 9 bases. Here the CDR3 DNA reads TGTGCCAGCAGCAAGGCCAGCTCCTACGAGCAGTACGTC. Translating it yields CASSKASSYEQYV.

This clonotype has just a few counts. The CDR3, as DNA: TGTGCCAGCAGTTACTCGGGGGCCCAAGAGACCCAGTACTTC. It yields the protein CASSYSGAQETQYF. The chain combines TRBV6-5 with TRBJ2-5; perhaps TRBD1 as D (6 bases). Germline V gives CDR1 MNHEY, CDR2 SVGAGI. The CDR3 totals 14 residues. Trimming left V 0 bases short and J 1 base short, with 6 bases between.

This clonotype was counted only a few times. The V and J genes are TRBV30 and TRBJ2-7, with a possible D match to TRBD1 (6 bases). Germline values: CDR1 GTSNPN, CDR2 SVGIG (reference sequence). The CDR3 totals 11 residues. V lost 5 bases, J lost 2 bases, and 7 bases lay in between. CDR3 nucleotide sequence: TGTGCCTGGGGGGACACCTACGAGCAGTACTTC. It encodes CAWGDTYEQYF.

This clonotype was detected a few times. This rearrangement joins TRBV12-5 to TRBJ2-1; D remains ambiguous. The V and J ends lost 7 bases and 10 bases respectively, with 14 bases between them. Germline CDR1 is LGHNT and CDR2 is FRNRAP. This CDR3 comprises 12 residues. CDR3 sequence reads: CASAPGLREQFF. The CDR3 region has the DNA TGTGCTAGTGCCCCGGGTCTCCGGGAGCAGTTCTTC.

The rearrangement uses TRBV5-1 and TRBJ2-1; D may be TRBD1 (6 bases). The CDR3 is made up of 15 amino acids. The germline V and J ends were trimmed by 9 bases and 0 bases, with 16 bases remaining between them. Germline CDR1 SGHRS, CDR2 YFSETQ. This chain's CDR3 is CATGPDSRSYNEQFF. In DNA form, the CDR3 reads TGCGCCACTGGGCCGGACAGCCGCTCCTACAATGAGCAGTTCTTC.

This clonotype showed up just a few times. V and J are TRBV9 and TRBJ2-1; 9 bases agree with TRBD2. Germline loops: CDR1 SGDLS, CDR2 YYNGEE. The V and J ends lost 0 bases and 3 bases, in that order; junction bases with no gene match: 4. This CDR3 contains 16 residues. The CDR3: CASSVEERGVYNEQFF. In DNA, the CDR3 is TGTGCCAGCAGCGTAGAGGAGCGGGGGGTCTACAATGAGCAGTTCTTC. Based on the CDR3 plus reference TRBV9 and TRBJ2-1, the full variable domain is DSGVTQTPKHLITATGQRVTLRCSPRSGDLSVYWYQQSLDQGLQFLIQYYNGEERAKGNILERFSAQQFPDLHSELNLSSLELGDSALYFCASSVEERGVYNEQFFGPGTRLTVL.

A few counts support this clonotype. The rearrangement uses TRBV29-1 and TRBJ2-5; D possibly corresponds to TRBD2 (6 bases). The germline V gene has CDR1 SQVTM and CDR2 ANQGSEA. The CDR3 sequence is 13 residues long. Trimming took off 3 bases at V and 5 bases at J, with 13 bases between the two ends. The chain's CDR3 is CSVEVRRGETQYF. The CDR3 DNA is TGCAGCGTTGAGGTTCGACGGGGGGAGACCCAGTACTTC.

This clonotype has just a few counts. The chain combines TRBV6-5 with TRBJ1-6; D is undetermined. Trimming removed 6 bases from V and 5 bases from J, with 11 bases in between. In germline, CDR1 is MNHEY, CDR2 SVGAGI. The CDR3 has 14 residues. CDR3 coding DNA: TGTGCCAGCAGGCCCCGACCCCATAATTCACCCCTCCACTTT. Protein sequence: CASRPRPHNSPLHF.

This clonotype turned up a few times. The chain carries TRBV9 and TRBJ2-3, with D possibly matching TRBD1 (7 bases). V shed 3 bases and J shed 8 bases, with 19 bases lying between them. CDR1 is SGDLS and CDR2 is YYNGEE in the germline V gene. There are 15 residues in the CDR3. DNA for the CDR3: TGTGCCAGCAGCGGGCGGGACAGTGGGTATGGTACGCAGTATTTT. It encodes CASSGRDSGYGTQYF.

J is TRBJ1-6 and V is TRBV5-1; D is ambiguous. The CDR3 runs to 14 residues. Trimming removed 4 bases at V and 5 bases at J, with 10 bases between. Germline V CDR1 and CDR2: SGHRS, YFSETQ. CDR3 sequence reads: CASSRDSDNSPLHF. DNA for the CDR3: TGCGCCAGCAGCCGGGATTCGGATAATTCACCCCTCCACTTT.

This clonotype turned up a few times. This chain links TRBV12-3 or TRBV12-4 with TRBJ2-2; D remains unclear. The V gene lost 3 bases and the J gene lost 6 bases, with 8 bases spanning the gap. This CDR3 is built from 13 residues. The CDR3 protein is CASSLDRPGELFF. The CDR3 DNA follows: TGTGCCAGCAGTTTGGATAGGCCCGGGGAGCTGTTTTTT.

This clonotype turned up a few times. This chain joins TRBV3-1 and TRBJ2-4; tentatively, D is TRBD2 (5 bases). This CDR3 is built from 15 residues. Trimming shortened V by 1 base and J by 3 bases, and 10 bases separated the two germline ends. The germline V gene encodes CDR1 LGHDT and CDR2 YNNKEL (reference sequence). As DNA, the CDR3 is TGTGCCAGCAGCCAAGGATTTGGAGGCAAAAACATTCAGTACTTC. Protein sequence: CASSQGFGGKNIQYF.

This clonotype was observed at least ten times. The chain couples TRBV7-9 to TRBJ1-5; D uncertain. CDR1 SEHNR and CDR2 FQNEAQ come from the germline V gene (reference sequence). Between the trimmed V and J ends, which lost 6 bases and 4 bases, there was a span of 10 bases. This CDR3 is 13 amino acids long. The CDR3 DNA is TGTGCCAGCAGTCCCCCGGGGAATCAGCCCCAGCATTTT. Protein sequence: CASSPPGNQPQHF.

This chain connects TRBV15 to TRBJ1-4, with 7 bases that match TRBD1. Germline CDR1 and CDR2: LNHNV and YYDKDF (reference sequence). V was clipped by 1 base and J by 11 bases; unmatched bases: 7. This CDR3 region has 14 residues. The CDR3 DNA sequence: TGTGCCACCAGCAGAGCCCAGGGGGGGGGGAAACTGTTTTTT. As protein: CATSRAQGGGKLFF. Looking up the rest from reference TRBV15 and TRBJ1-4 gives the full variable domain: DAMVIQNPRYQVTQFGKPVTLSCSQTLNHNVMYWYQQKSSQAPKLLFHYYDKDFNNEADTPDNFQSRRPNTSFCFLDIRSPGLGDTAMYLCATSRAQGGGKLFFGSGTQLSVL.

The chain joins TRBV29-1 to TRBJ2-3, with 8 bases fitting TRBD1. Germline V lookup: CDR1 SQVTM, CDR2 ANQGSEA. The trim removed 3 bases at V and 4 bases at J, leaving 9 bases unmatched. The CDR3 is 15 amino acids. The CDR3 reads CSVEHQWTGPDTQYF. In nucleotides, the CDR3 is TGCAGCGTTGAGCACCAATGGACAGGGCCAGATACGCAGTATTTT.

This chain joins TRBV7-9 and TRBJ2-1, with D maybe TRBD2 (5 bases). Germline V gene lookup returns CDR1 SEHNR and CDR2 FQNEAQ (reference sequence). This CDR3 has 14 residues. Trimming stripped 4 bases from V and 3 bases from J, with 10 bases between. CDR3: CASSSLASYNEQFF. CDR3 nucleotides: TGTGCCAGCAGCTCCTTAGCGAGCTACAATGAGCAGTTCTTC.

This clonotype was seen a handful of times. The rearrangement links TRBV27 to TRBJ2-1; 12 bases map to TRBD2. Germline CDR1 MNHEY, CDR2 SMNVEV (reference sequence). This CDR3 is built from 16 residues. Germline trimming cut 4 bases from V and 7 bases from J; bases unmatched to any gene: 8. The CDR3 is CASSSSGGAIGNEQFF. The CDR3 nucleotides are TGTGCCAGCAGTTCTAGCGGGGGGGCGATAGGTAATGAGCAGTTCTTC.